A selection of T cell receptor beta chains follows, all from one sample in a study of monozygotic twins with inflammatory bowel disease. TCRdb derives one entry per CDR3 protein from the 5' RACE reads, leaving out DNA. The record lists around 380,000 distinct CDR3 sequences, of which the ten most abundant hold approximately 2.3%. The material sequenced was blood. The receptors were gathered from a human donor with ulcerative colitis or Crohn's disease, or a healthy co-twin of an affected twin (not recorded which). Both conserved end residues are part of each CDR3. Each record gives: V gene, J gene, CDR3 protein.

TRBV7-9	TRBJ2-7	CASSLHTEAYEQYF
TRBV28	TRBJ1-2	CASSLRGRGYTF
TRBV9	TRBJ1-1	CASSVDYQNTEAFF
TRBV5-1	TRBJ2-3	CASSLIGVDTDTQYF
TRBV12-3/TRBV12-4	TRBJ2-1	CASSLMGRYEQFF
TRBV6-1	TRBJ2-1	CASSPTSGGYNEQFF
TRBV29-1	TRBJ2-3	CSAEENRGDTQYF
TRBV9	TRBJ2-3	CASSDRERHTDTQYF
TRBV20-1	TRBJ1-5	CSARDAPLRDQPQHF
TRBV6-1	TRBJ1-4	CASSQGGGYNEKLFF
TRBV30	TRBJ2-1	CAWSVGTSGSEQFF
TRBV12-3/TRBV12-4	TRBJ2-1	CASSLLQGLGNEQFF
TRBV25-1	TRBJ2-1	CASSFGLVSYNEQFF
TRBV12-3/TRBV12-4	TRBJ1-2	CASSLIGGGYTF
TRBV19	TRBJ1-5	CASKIGSPNQPQHF
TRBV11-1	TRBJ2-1	CASSLQGGWYNEQFF
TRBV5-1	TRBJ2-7	CASSEGITIGEQYF
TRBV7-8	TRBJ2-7	CASSPSPGLAFEQYF
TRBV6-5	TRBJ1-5	CASSYWTGTNQPQHF
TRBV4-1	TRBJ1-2	CASSQVATGVRNYGYTF
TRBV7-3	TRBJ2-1	CASSHGQGGAYNEQFF
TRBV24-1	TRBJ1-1	CATSDFGNTEAFF
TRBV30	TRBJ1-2	CAWARGGGYGYTF
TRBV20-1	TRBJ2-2	CSASVVGGPRGGELFF
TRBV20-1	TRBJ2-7	CSARIAGGSYEQYF
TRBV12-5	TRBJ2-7	CASGLWGLRQAHYEQYF
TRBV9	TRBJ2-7	CASSATGVEQYF
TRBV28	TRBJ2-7	CASNRDLSYEQYF
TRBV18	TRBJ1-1	CASSPPVLMTGNTEAFF
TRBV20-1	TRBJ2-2	CSARDTATSNTGELFF
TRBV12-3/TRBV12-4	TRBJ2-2	CASSSLLAGVVTGELFF
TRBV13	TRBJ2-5	CASSFGHRPQETQYF
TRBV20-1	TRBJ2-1	CSAKVTLYNEQFF
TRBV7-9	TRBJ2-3	CASSLPGVSGGKDTQYF
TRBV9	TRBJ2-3	CASSVPSGRTDTQYF
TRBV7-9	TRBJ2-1	CASSPRDRSALDEQFF
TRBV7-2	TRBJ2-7	CASSLAGHSSYEQYF
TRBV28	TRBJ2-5	CASSKLQGARFQETQYF
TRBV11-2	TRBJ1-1	CASSENTEAFF
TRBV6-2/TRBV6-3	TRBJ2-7	CASSPWVFSEQYF
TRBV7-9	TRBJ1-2	CASSLEDRVSGYTF
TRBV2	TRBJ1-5	CASRGTDYNQPQHF
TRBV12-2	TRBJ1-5	CASRLAMIPHEYQPQHF
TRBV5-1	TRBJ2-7	CASSGVDRINEQYF
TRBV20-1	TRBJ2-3	CSATGATLGDTQYF
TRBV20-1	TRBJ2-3	CSAQNPGLAGGKDTQYF
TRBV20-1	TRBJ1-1	CSATERGTEAFF
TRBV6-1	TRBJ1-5	CASSSNRGGSNQPQHF
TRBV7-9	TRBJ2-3	CASSSRWGDTQYF
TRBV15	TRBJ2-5	CATSEMDYPKETQYF
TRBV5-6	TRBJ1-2	CASSYGTGKGYTF
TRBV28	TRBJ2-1	CASSSLGLAAPEQFF
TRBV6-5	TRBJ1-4	CASSSDPRGREKLFF
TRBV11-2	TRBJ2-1	CASSLAIVENEQFF
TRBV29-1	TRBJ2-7	CSVGGQGFSYEQYF